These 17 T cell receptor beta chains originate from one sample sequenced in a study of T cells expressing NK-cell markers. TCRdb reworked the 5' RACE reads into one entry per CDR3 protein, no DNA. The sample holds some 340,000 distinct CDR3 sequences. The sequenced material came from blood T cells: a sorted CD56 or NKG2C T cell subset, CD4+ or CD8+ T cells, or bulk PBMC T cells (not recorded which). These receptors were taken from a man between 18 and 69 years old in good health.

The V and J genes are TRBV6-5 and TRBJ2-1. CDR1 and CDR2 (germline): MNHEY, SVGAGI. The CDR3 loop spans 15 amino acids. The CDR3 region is CASSYSSARHNEQFF.

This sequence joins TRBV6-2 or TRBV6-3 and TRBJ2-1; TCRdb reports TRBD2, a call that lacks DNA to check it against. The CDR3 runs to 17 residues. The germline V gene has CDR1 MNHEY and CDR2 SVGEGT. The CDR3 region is CASSQPPGLAYYNEQFF.

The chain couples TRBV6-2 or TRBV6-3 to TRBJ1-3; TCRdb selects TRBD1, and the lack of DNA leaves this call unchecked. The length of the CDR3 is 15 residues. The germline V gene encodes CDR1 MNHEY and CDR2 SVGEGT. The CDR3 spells CASRRDRNAGNTIYF.

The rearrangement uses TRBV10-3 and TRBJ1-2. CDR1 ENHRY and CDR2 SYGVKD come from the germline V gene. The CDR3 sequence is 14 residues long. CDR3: CAISSTVSSYGYTF.

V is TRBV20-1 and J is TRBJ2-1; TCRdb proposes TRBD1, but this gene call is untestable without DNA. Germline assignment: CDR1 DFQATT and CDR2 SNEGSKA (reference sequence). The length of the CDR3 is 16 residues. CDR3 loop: CSVLNRGAGGLNEQFF.

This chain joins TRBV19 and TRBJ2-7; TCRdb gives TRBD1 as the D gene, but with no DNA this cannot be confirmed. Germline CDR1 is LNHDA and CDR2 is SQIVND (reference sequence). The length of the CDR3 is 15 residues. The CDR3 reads CASRRGDKSSYEQYF.

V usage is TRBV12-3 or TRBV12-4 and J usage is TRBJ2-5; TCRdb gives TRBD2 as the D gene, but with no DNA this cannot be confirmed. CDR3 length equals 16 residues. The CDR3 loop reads CASSLGHSGAQETQYF.

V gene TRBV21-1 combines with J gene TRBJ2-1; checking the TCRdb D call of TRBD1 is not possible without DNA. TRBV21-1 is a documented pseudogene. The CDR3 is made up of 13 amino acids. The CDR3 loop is CASSFPRNNEQFF.

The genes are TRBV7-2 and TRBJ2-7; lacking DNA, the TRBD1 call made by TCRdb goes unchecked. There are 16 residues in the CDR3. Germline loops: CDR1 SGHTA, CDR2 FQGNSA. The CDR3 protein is CASSLTGSGARYEQYF.

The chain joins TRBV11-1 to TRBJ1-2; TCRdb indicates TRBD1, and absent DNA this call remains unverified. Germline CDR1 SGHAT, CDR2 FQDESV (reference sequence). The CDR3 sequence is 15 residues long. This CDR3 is CASSLSLDRGYGYTF.

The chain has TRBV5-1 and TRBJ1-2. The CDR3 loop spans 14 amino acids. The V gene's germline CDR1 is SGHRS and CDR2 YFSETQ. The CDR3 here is CASSLDREDYGYTF.

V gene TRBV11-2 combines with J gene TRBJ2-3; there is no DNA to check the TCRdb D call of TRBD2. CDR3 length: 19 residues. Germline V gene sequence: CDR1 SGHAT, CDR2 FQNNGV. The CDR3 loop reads CASSSPRTSGGSSTDTQYF. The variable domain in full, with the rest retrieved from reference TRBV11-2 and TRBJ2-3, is EAGVAQSPRYKIIEKRQSVAFWCNPISGHATLYWYQQILGQGPKLLIQFQNNGVVDDSQLPKDRFSAERLKGVDSTLKIQPAKLEDSAVYLCASSSPRTSGGSSTDTQYFGPGTRLTVL.

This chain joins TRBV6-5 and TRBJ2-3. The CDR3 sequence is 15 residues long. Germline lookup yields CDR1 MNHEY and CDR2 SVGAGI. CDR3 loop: CASSSQVTIGDTQYF.

The CDR3 region is CASSYSSARFNQPQHF. V usage is TRBV6-5 and J usage is TRBJ1-5. The CDR3 has 16 residues. Germline CDR1 is MNHEY and CDR2 is SVGAGI.

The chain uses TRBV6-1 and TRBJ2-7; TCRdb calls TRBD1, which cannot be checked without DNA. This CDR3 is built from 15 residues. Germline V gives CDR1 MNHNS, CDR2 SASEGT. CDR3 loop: CASSTTGTGGYEQYF.

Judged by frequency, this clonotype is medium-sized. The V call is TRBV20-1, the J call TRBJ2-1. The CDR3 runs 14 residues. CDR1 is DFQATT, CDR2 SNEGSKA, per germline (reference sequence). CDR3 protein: CSARGIRYYNEQFF.

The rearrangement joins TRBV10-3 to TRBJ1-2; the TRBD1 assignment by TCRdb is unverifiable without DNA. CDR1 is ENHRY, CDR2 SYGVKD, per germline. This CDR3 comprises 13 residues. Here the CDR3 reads CAISKESGQGYTF.